This TCR beta chain was recovered during a study of OX40 agonist ivuxolimab in advanced cancers. This clone appeared once. Antigen specificity is unknown. The assay was immunoSEQ multiplex PCR, and TCRdb's table has in-frame clones only and misses some. The sample records about 52,000 clones, 88% being singletons. General study findings and limits: Compared with CD4+, CD8+ T cells on average had more expanded clones.

Germline CDR1 is SNHLY and CDR2 is FYNNEI. The CDR3 runs to 16 residues. Trimming shortened V by 6 bases and J by 2 bases, and 18 bases separated the two germline ends. The gene calls are TRBV2 and TRBJ2-3; TRBD2 is a possible D gene (6 bases). This TCR derives from an adult with an advanced solid tumor such as melanoma, head and neck, liver or kidney cancer. The starting material was CD4+ or CD8+ T cells sorted from blood, obtained in a trial of the OX40 agonist ivuxolimab. CDR3 loop: CASRTESGGVTDTQYF. DNA of the CDR3: TGTGCCAGCAGAACTGAGTCCGGCGGGGTCACAGATACGCAGTATTTT.